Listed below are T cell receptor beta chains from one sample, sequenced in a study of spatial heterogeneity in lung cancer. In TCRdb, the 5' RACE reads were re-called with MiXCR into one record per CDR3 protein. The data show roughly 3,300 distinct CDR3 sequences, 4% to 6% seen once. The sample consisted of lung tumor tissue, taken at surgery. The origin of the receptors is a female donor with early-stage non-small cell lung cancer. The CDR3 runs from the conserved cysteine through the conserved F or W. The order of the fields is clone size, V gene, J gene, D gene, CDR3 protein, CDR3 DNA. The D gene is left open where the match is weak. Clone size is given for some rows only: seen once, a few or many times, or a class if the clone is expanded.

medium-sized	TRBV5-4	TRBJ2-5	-	CASSRMGPSEETQYF	TGTGCCAGCAGCCGAATGGGTCCTAGCGAAGAGACCCAGTACTTC
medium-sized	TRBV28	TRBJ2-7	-	CASTQESYEQYF	TGTGCCAGCACTCAGGAATCCTACGAGCAGTACTTC
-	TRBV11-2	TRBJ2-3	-	CASSLDRHSTQYF	TGTGCCAGCAGCTTAGACCGGCACAGTACGCAGTATTTT
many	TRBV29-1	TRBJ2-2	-	CSVELASKPGELFF	TGCAGCGTTGAGCTAGCGTCCAAGCCCGGGGAGCTGTTTTTT
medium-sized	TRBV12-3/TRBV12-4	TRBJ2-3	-	CATQRTPYSTDTQYF	TGTGCCACACAGAGGACCCCTTATAGCACAGATACGCAGTATTTT
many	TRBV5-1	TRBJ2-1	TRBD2	CASSPGRALSFF	TGCGCCAGCAGCCCCGGGAGGGCCCTATCGTTCTTC
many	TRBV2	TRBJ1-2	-	CASSEGMNYGYTF	TGTGCCAGCAGCGAAGGGATGAACTATGGCTACACCTTC
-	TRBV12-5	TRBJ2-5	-	CASGSDVGQTQYF	TGTGCTAGTGGTTCCGACGTAGGTCAGACCCAGTACTTC
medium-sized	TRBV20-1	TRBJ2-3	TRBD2	CSASLSGGVTDTQYF	TGCAGTGCCAGCCTTAGCGGGGGGGTCACAGATACGCAGTATTTT
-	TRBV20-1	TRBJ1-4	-	CSASPVGDPNEKLFF	TGCAGTGCTAGTCCGGTGGGGGACCCAAATGAAAAACTGTTTTTT
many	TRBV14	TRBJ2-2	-	CASSQVSLANTGELFF	TGTGCCAGCAGCCAAGTTAGCCTCGCGAACACCGGGGAGCTGTTTTTT
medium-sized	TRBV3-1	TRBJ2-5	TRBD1	CASSQAQNRGETQYF	TGTGCCAGCAGCCAAGCCCAAAACAGGGGAGAGACCCAGTACTTC
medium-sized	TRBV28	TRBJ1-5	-	CATLGPGNQPQHF	TGTGCCACCCTAGGCCCAGGGAATCAGCCCCAGCATTTT
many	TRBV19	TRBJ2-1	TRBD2	CASSITGGNEQFF	TGTGCCAGTAGTATCACGGGGGGCAATGAGCAGTTCTTC
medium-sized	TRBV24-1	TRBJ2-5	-	CATSDLGTGAMETQYF	TGTGCCACCAGTGATTTGGGGACGGGGGCAATGGAGACCCAGTACTTC
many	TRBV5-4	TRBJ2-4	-	CASSLAGGVKNIQYF	TGTGCCAGCAGCTTGGCCGGAGGGGTAAAAAACATTCAGTACTTC
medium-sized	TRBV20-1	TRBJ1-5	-	CSARLYPDTNQPQHF	TGCAGTGCTAGGCTCTACCCCGATACTAATCAGCCCCAGCATTTT
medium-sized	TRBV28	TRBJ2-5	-	CASSFPLRGGETQYF	TGTGCCAGCAGTTTCCCGCTACGTGGGGGAGAGACCCAGTACTTC